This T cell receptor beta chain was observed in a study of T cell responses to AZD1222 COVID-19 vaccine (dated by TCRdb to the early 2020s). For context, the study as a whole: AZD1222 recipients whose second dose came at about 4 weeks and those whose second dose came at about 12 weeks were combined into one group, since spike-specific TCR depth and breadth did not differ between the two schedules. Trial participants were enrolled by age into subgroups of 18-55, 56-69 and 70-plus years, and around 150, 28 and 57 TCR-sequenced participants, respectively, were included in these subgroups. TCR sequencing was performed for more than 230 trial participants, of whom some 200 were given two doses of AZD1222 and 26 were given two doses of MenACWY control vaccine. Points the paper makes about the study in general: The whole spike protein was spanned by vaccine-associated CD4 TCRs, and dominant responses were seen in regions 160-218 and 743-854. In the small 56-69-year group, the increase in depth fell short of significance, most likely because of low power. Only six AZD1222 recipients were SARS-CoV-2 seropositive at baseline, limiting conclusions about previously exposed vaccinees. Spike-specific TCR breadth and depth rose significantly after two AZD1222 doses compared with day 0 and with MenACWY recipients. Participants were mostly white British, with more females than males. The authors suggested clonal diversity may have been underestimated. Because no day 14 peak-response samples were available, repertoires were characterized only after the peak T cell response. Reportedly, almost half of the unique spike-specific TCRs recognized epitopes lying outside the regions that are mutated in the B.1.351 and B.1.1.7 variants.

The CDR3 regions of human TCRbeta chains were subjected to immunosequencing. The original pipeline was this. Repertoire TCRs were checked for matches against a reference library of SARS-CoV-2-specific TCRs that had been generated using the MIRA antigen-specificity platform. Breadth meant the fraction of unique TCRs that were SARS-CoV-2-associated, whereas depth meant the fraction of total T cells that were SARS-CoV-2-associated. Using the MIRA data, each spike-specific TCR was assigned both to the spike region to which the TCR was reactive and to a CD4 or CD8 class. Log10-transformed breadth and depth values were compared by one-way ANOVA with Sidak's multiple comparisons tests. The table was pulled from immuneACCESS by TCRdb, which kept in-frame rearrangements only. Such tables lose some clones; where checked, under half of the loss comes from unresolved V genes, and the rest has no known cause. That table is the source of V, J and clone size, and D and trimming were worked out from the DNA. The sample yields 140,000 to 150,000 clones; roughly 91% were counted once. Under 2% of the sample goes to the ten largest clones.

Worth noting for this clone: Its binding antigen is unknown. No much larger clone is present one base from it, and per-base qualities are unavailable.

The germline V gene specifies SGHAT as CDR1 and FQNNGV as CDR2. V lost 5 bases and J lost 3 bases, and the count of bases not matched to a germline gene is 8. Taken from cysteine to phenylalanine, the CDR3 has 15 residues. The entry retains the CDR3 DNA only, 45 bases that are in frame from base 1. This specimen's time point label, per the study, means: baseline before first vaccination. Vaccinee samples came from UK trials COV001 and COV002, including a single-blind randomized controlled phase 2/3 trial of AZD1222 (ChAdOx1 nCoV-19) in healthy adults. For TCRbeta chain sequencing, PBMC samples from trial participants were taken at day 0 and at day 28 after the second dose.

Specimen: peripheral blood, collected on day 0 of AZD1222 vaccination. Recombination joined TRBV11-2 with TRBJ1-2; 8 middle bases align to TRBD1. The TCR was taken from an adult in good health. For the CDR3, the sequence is CASSLSPGQDYGYTF. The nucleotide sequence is TGTGCCAGCAGCCTTTCTCCGGGACAGGACTATGGCTACACCTTC.